This T cell receptor beta chain stems from a study of response to subunit inactivated influenza vaccine. The V and J ends lost 0 bases and 8 bases, in that order; junction bases with no gene match: 4. CDR3 length: 13 amino acids. The germline V gene encodes CDR1 DFQATT and CDR2 SNEGSKA (reference sequence). One entry per CDR3 protein, called by TCRdb with MiXCR from the RT-PCR reads. The sample has about half a million distinct CDR3 sequences, 25% seen once. The starting material was CD4+ T cells sorted from PBMCs, obtained more than 4 days after vaccination. The rearrangement links TRBV20-1 to TRBJ2-5, with TRBD1 identical over 9 bases. This TCR was recovered from a middle-aged man who received an inactivated influenza vaccine. CDR3 region: CSARDPQGATQYF. The CDR3 region has the DNA TGCAGTGCTAGAGACCCACAGGGGGCTACCCAGTACTTC.